A single sample gave rise to the 13 T cell receptor beta chains below, sequenced in a study of T cell responses to AZD1222 COVID-19 vaccine. Clones were read by immunoSEQ multiplex PCR, and TCRdb kept only the in-frame ones, dropping some. The sample consists of about 110,000 clones, roughly nine tenths of them appearing once. This material consisted of peripheral blood, taken 28 days after the second AZD1222 dose. These receptors were obtained from an adult who received the AZD1222 COVID-19 vaccine.

This clone was observed a single time. The chain couples TRBV7-2 to TRBJ2-1; D possibly corresponds to TRBD2 (6 bases). Per the germline V gene, CDR1 is SGHTA and CDR2 is FQGNSA. V lost 5 bases and J 0 bases, leaving 14 bases between the germline ends. The CDR3 runs to 16 residues. The CDR3 is CASSRDSRSSYNEQFF. CDR3 nucleotides: TGTGCCAGCAGCCGGGACTCGAGGAGCTCCTACAATGAGCAGTTCTTC.

The rearrangement links TRBV27 to TRBJ1-2; possibly TRBD1 for D (5 bases). Germline values: CDR1 MNHEY, CDR2 SMNVEV (reference sequence). V was cut by 3 bases and J by 5 bases, with 10 bases left in between. The CDR3 is made up of 13 amino acids. The CDR3 is CASSLAGTYGYTF. The CDR3 DNA reads TGTGCCAGCAGTTTGGCAGGGACGTATGGCTACACCTTC.

The V gene is TRBV4-2, the J gene TRBJ2-1; 9 bases line up with TRBD2. Per germline, CDR1 LGHNA and CDR2 YNFKEQ. The CDR3 extends over 18 amino acids. After removal of 3 bases from V and 8 bases from J, the junction contained 17 bases not matched to a gene. In nucleotides, the CDR3 is TGTGCCAGCAGCCAGGCGCACCAGGGACTAGCCGGCCCCGATGAGCAGTTCTTC. It is translated as CASSQAHQGLAGPDEQFF.

CDR3 DNA sequence: TGTGCCAGCAGGTTACAGGGGCGATCTTCCTATGGCTACACCTTC. The encoded protein is CASRLQGRSSYGYTF. The chain carries TRBV28 and TRBJ1-2; 7 bases agree with TRBD1. Trimming at V came to 6 bases and at J to 4 bases, leaving 11 bases not matched to a gene. The germline CDR1 and CDR2 sequences are MDHEN and SYDVKM. CDR3 length: 15 residues.

The chain combines TRBV10-3 with TRBJ2-1; TRBD1 aligns across 9 bases. V lost 11 bases, J lost 5 bases, and 7 bases stayed unmatched. This CDR3 is built from 13 residues. Per germline, CDR1 ENHRY and CDR2 SYGVKD. The CDR3 reads CALKRQGDNEQFF. The CDR3 DNA sequence: TGTGCCCTCAAGCGACAGGGGGACAATGAGCAGTTCTTC.

V gene TRBV24-1 combines with J gene TRBJ1-6, with unresolved D. Germline CDR1 KGHDR, CDR2 SFDVKD. The CDR3 extends over 14 amino acids. The V and J ends lost 4 bases and 0 bases respectively, with 3 bases between them. Here the CDR3 reads CATSEASYNSPLHF. CDR3 DNA: TGTGCCACCAGTGAGGCCTCCTATAATTCACCCCTCCACTTT.

The CDR3 sequence is CASTPWEREVKCGTDTQYF. CDR3 bases: TGTGCCAGTACCCCTTGGGAGCGGGAGGTGAAATGTGGCACAGATACGCAGTATTTT. The rearrangement links TRBV19 to TRBJ2-3; TRBD2 aligns across 9 bases. Trimming at V came to 7 bases and at J to 1 base, leaving 18 bases not matched to a gene. Per germline, CDR1 LNHDA and CDR2 SQIVND (reference sequence). The CDR3 extends over 19 amino acids. The full variable domain, rest sourced from reference TRBV19 and TRBJ2-3, is DGGITQSPKYLFRKEGQNVTLSCEQNLNHDAMYWYRQDPGQGLRLIYYSQIVNDFQKGDIAEGYSVSREKKESFPLTVTSAQKNPTAFYLCASTPWEREVKCGTDTQYFGPGTRLTVL.

J is TRBJ2-1 and V is TRBV5-6, with TRBD2 matching 12 bases. Trimming cost V 6 bases and J 6 bases; bases outside gene matches: 10. This CDR3 spans 16 amino acids. Germline lookup yields CDR1 SGHDT and CDR2 YYEEEE. The chain's CDR3 is CASIGRRLAGVNEQFF. The CDR3 bases are TGTGCCAGCATCGGGAGGCGACTAGCGGGAGTCAATGAGCAGTTCTTC.

The chain is built from TRBV21-1 and TRBJ2-3; the table gives TRBD2 as D, unverified against the DNA. TRBV21-1 is a listed pseudogene. The CDR3 has 19 amino acids. The chain's CDR3 is CASSKKVPSGPSSTDTQYF. Here the CDR3 DNA reads TGTGCCAGCAGCAAAAAAGTTCCTAGCGGCCCGTCTAGCACAGATACGCAGTATTTT.

The genes are TRBV6-2 or TRBV6-3 and TRBJ2-7; D not resolved. Between the trimmed V and J ends, which lost 4 bases and 0 bases, there was a span of 4 bases. The CDR3 consists of 12 residues. Germline loops: CDR1 MNHEY, CDR2 SVGEGT. The CDR3 DNA reads TGTGCCAGCAGTTCGAGCTCCTACGAGCAGTACTTC. This codes for CASSSSSYEQYF.

The rearrangement uses TRBV28 and TRBJ1-3; D ambiguous. The CDR3 spans 13 residues. The V and J ends lost 11 bases and 0 bases respectively, with 11 bases between them. Germline V gene lookup returns CDR1 MDHEN and CDR2 SYDVKM. The CDR3 nucleotides read TGTGCCCATGCCGTAAGCTCTGGAAACACCATATATTTT. As protein: CAHAVSSGNTIYF.

This clone was recorded only once. The chain employs TRBV7-9 and TRBJ1-1, with 11 bases fitting TRBD1. V lost 5 bases, J lost 6 bases, and 5 bases stayed unmatched. This CDR3 is built from 14 residues. CDR1 is SEHNR, CDR2 FQNEAQ, per germline (reference sequence). The CDR3 DNA follows: TGTGCCAGCAGCCCGGGACAGGGGGGGTCTGAAGCTTTCTTT. Its protein product is CASSPGQGGSEAFF.

The CDR3 is CASSQDGSNEQFF. DNA of the CDR3: TGCGCCAGCAGCCAAGATGGGAGCAATGAGCAGTTCTTC. V and J are TRBV4-3 and TRBJ2-1, with a tentative D call TRBD2 (5 bases). V was pared by 0 bases and J by 6 bases, with 6 bases between. Looked up from germline, CDR1 is LGHNA and CDR2 is YSLEER. The CDR3 sequence is 13 residues long.